The clone carrying this T cell receptor (beta chain) was detected a few times. V lost 4 bases and J 1 base, leaving 7 bases between the germline ends. Looked up from germline, CDR1 is GTSNPN and CDR2 is SVGIG (reference sequence). The CDR3 length is 12 residues. The sample comes from a study of CD8+ T cells in alopecia areata. Overall study: Oral tofacitinib (5 to 10 mg twice daily) was administered to treated patients.

As the sequencing template, cDNA was produced by extracting RNA and reverse transcribing it. The protocol was immunoSEQ multiplex PCR, while the TCRdb copy is restricted to in-frame clones and leaves out a portion. This table has 180,000 or so clones, just over 65% appearing once. The material was CD8+ T cells sorted from blood, obtained at week 0. The rearrangement links TRBV30 to TRBJ1-2, with D possibly being TRBD1 (5 bases). The source of this sequence is a human donor with alopecia areata. The CDR3 region is CAWNQGNYGYTF. The CDR3, as DNA: TGTGCCTGGAACCAGGGTAACTATGGCTACACCTTC. Drawing the rest from reference TRBV30 and TRBJ1-2, the complete variable domain is SQTIHQWPATLVQPVGSPLSLECTVEGTSNPNLYWYRQAAGRGLQLLFYSVGIGQISSEVPQNLSASRPQDRQFILSSKKLLLSDSGFYLCAWNQGNYGYTFGSGTRLTVV.